The rows below give T cell receptor beta chains drawn from one sample of a study of response to subunit inactivated influenza vaccine. Each CDR3 protein gets one entry after TCRdb re-called the RT-PCR reads with MiXCR. The sample records roughly 650,000 distinct CDR3 sequences, 13% to 15% being singletons. The material sequenced was PBMCs from blood, taken approximately 15 days before vaccination. Receptors were obtained from a man aged 50 to 59 who received an inactivated influenza vaccine. Both conserved end residues are part of each CDR3. D genes are given only for firm matches. Only some rows state a clone size, as once, few, many or a class for expanded clones.

cdr3_length: 18
clone_size: few
j_call: TRBJ2-1
v_call: TRBV7-6
d_call: NA
cdr3_aa: CASSPHVSLWDSYNEQFF
cdr3_nt: TGTGCCAGCAGCCCTCACGTCTCGTTGTGGGACTCCTACAATGAGCAGTTCTTC

cdr3_length: 14
clone_size: NA
j_call: TRBJ2-3
v_call: TRBV6-2/TRBV6-3
d_call: NA
cdr3_aa: CASTFDRGTDTQYF
cdr3_nt: TGTGCCAGCACCTTCGACAGAGGCACAGATACGCAGTATTTT

cdr3_length: 13
clone_size: NA
j_call: TRBJ1-1
v_call: TRBV5-1
d_call: NA
cdr3_aa: CASSLLGDTGSFF
cdr3_nt: TGCGCCAGCAGCTTGTTGGGGGACACGGGATCTTTCTTT

cdr3_length: 15
clone_size: few
j_call: TRBJ2-7
v_call: TRBV28
d_call: NA
cdr3_aa: CASSPPERKSYEQYF
cdr3_nt: TGTGCCAGCAGTCCCCCGGAGAGGAAATCCTACGAGCAGTACTTC

cdr3_length: 15
clone_size: NA
j_call: TRBJ1-1
v_call: TRBV2
d_call: NA
cdr3_aa: CASSETGRPYTEAFF
cdr3_nt: TGTGCCAGCAGTGAAACCGGCAGGCCCTACACTGAAGCTTTCTTT

cdr3_length: 15
clone_size: few
j_call: TRBJ1-4
v_call: TRBV5-1
d_call: NA
cdr3_aa: CASSPDQTEGRKLFF
cdr3_nt: TGCGCCAGCAGCCCGGACCAGACAGAGGGAAGAAAACTGTTTTTT

cdr3_length: 16
clone_size: NA
j_call: TRBJ2-5
v_call: TRBV12-3/TRBV12-4
d_call: NA
cdr3_aa: CASSLVGSGKGATQYF
cdr3_nt: TGTGCCAGCAGTTTAGTTGGTAGCGGGAAGGGGGCGACCCAGTACTTC

cdr3_length: 14
clone_size: few
j_call: TRBJ1-3
v_call: TRBV20-1
d_call: NA
cdr3_aa: CSASAGTSGNTIYF
cdr3_nt: TGCAGTGCTAGCGCAGGAACCTCTGGAAACACCATATATTTT

cdr3_length: 15
clone_size: few
j_call: TRBJ1-5
v_call: TRBV6-2/TRBV6-3
d_call: TRBD1
cdr3_aa: CASSLDRTSNQPQHF
cdr3_nt: TGTGCCAGCAGCCTGGACAGGACCAGCAATCAGCCCCAGCATTTT

cdr3_length: 15
clone_size: NA
j_call: TRBJ1-5
v_call: TRBV20-1
d_call: NA
cdr3_aa: CSARVRQAPNQPQHF
cdr3_nt: TGCAGTGCTAGAGTCCGACAGGCCCCTAATCAGCCCCAGCATTTT

cdr3_length: 15
clone_size: few
j_call: TRBJ1-5
v_call: TRBV3-1
d_call: NA
cdr3_aa: CASSPQGINNQPQHF
cdr3_nt: TGTGCCAGCAGCCCGCAGGGGATTAACAATCAGCCCCAGCATTTT

cdr3_length: 11
clone_size: few
j_call: TRBJ2-5
v_call: TRBV20-1
d_call: NA
cdr3_aa: CSAWPGETQYF
cdr3_nt: TGCAGTGCATGGCCAGGGGAGACCCAGTACTTC

cdr3_length: 16
clone_size: few
j_call: TRBJ2-1
v_call: TRBV24-1
d_call: NA
cdr3_aa: CATSEHRPPGYNEQFF
cdr3_nt: TGTGCCACCAGTGAACATCGGCCCCCGGGGTACAATGAGCAGTTCTTC

cdr3_length: 17
clone_size: many
j_call: TRBJ1-5
v_call: TRBV7-9
d_call: NA
cdr3_aa: CASSLAGMEESNQPQHF
cdr3_nt: TGTGCCAGCAGCTTAGCGGGGATGGAGGAGAGCAATCAGCCCCAGCATTTT

cdr3_length: 13
clone_size: NA
j_call: TRBJ2-2
v_call: TRBV20-1
d_call: NA
cdr3_aa: CSARETSTGELFF
cdr3_nt: TGCAGTGCTAGAGAAACCAGCACCGGGGAGCTGTTTTTT

cdr3_length: 17
clone_size: few
j_call: TRBJ2-5
v_call: TRBV4-2
d_call: NA
cdr3_aa: CASSQALRTGRLETQYF
cdr3_nt: TGTGCCAGCAGCCAAGCCCTCAGGACTGGAAGATTAGAGACCCAGTACTTC

cdr3_length: 15
clone_size: many
j_call: TRBJ1-5
v_call: TRBV6-5
d_call: NA
cdr3_aa: CASSNGRNSNQPQHF
cdr3_nt: TGTGCCAGCAGTAACGGACGGAATAGCAATCAGCCCCAGCATTTT

cdr3_length: 16
clone_size: NA
j_call: TRBJ1-5
v_call: TRBV6-5
d_call: TRBD1
cdr3_aa: CASSYEMGQGNQPQHF
cdr3_nt: TGTGCCAGCAGTTACGAAATGGGACAGGGGAATCAGCCCCAGCATTTT

cdr3_length: 15
clone_size: few
j_call: TRBJ2-1
v_call: TRBV10-3
d_call: TRBD2
cdr3_aa: CAISGLAGVDNEQFF
cdr3_nt: TGTGCCATCAGTGGACTAGCGGGGGTTGACAATGAGCAGTTCTTC

cdr3_length: 13
clone_size: few
j_call: TRBJ1-1
v_call: TRBV20-1
d_call: NA
cdr3_aa: CSARDPGRTEAFF
cdr3_nt: TGCAGTGCTAGAGATCCGGGACGGACAGAAGCTTTCTTT

cdr3_length: 15
clone_size: few
j_call: TRBJ2-3
v_call: TRBV7-8
d_call: NA
cdr3_aa: CASSQIQGAADTQYF
cdr3_nt: TGTGCCAGCAGCCAGATCCAGGGTGCCGCAGATACGCAGTATTTT

cdr3_length: 14
clone_size: few
j_call: TRBJ1-1
v_call: TRBV4-3
d_call: NA
cdr3_aa: CASSLQVTSTEAFF
cdr3_nt: TGCGCCAGCAGTCTCCAAGTCACGAGCACTGAAGCTTTCTTT

cdr3_length: 15
clone_size: NA
j_call: TRBJ1-1
v_call: TRBV20-1
d_call: NA
cdr3_aa: CSAEPLGRTNTEAFF
cdr3_nt: TGCAGTGCAGAGCCCCTAGGACGGACGAACACTGAAGCTTTCTTT

cdr3_length: 14
clone_size: many
j_call: TRBJ2-7
v_call: TRBV7-9
d_call: NA
cdr3_aa: CASSLVGRTYEQYF
cdr3_nt: TGTGCCAGCAGCTTAGTAGGCAGGACCTACGAGCAGTACTTC

cdr3_length: 16
clone_size: NA
j_call: TRBJ2-6
v_call: TRBV29-1
d_call: NA
cdr3_aa: CSVEGVMGSGANVLTF
cdr3_nt: TGCAGCGTTGAGGGGGTTATGGGCTCTGGGGCCAACGTCCTGACTTTC

cdr3_length: 15
clone_size: few
j_call: TRBJ2-7
v_call: TRBV5-1
d_call: TRBD1
cdr3_aa: CASSLIGTGHDEQYF
cdr3_nt: TGCGCCAGCAGCTTGATCGGGACAGGACACGACGAGCAGTACTTC

cdr3_length: 15
clone_size: few
j_call: TRBJ2-5
v_call: TRBV29-1
d_call: NA
cdr3_aa: CSVRMGGGPQETQYF
cdr3_nt: TGCAGCGTCAGGATGGGAGGGGGACCGCAAGAGACCCAGTACTTC

cdr3_length: 11
clone_size: many
j_call: TRBJ2-2
v_call: TRBV29-1
d_call: NA
cdr3_aa: CSVLWTGELFF
cdr3_nt: TGCAGCGTCTTGTGGACCGGGGAGCTGTTTTTT

cdr3_length: 13
clone_size: many
j_call: TRBJ1-5
v_call: TRBV12-3/TRBV12-4
d_call: NA
cdr3_aa: CASSLAENQPQHF
cdr3_nt: TGTGCCAGCAGTTTAGCCGAGAATCAGCCCCAGCATTTT

cdr3_length: 13
clone_size: few
j_call: TRBJ2-7
v_call: TRBV12-3/TRBV12-4
d_call: TRBD1
cdr3_aa: CASRRTGRDEQYF
cdr3_nt: TGTGCCAGCAGGCGGACAGGGAGAGACGAGCAGTACTTC

cdr3_length: 14
clone_size: NA
j_call: TRBJ2-1
v_call: TRBV28
d_call: NA
cdr3_aa: CASGWGVGDNEQFF
cdr3_nt: TGTGCCAGCGGGTGGGGGGTCGGGGACAATGAGCAGTTCTTC

cdr3_length: 13
clone_size: NA
j_call: TRBJ2-5
v_call: TRBV7-9
d_call: NA
cdr3_aa: CASSLRYEETQYF
cdr3_nt: TGTGCCAGCAGCTTACGCTACGAAGAGACCCAGTACTTC

cdr3_length: 14
clone_size: many
j_call: TRBJ1-1
v_call: TRBV7-9
d_call: NA
cdr3_aa: CASSLGAMNTEAFF
cdr3_nt: TGTGCCAGCAGCTTAGGAGCTATGAACACTGAAGCTTTCTTT

cdr3_length: 16
clone_size: NA
j_call: TRBJ2-3
v_call: TRBV20-1
d_call: TRBD2
cdr3_aa: CSARDSSGSGTDTQYF
cdr3_nt: TGCAGTGCTAGGGACTCTAGCGGGAGTGGGACAGATACGCAGTATTTT

cdr3_length: 17
clone_size: NA
j_call: TRBJ2-5
v_call: TRBV28
d_call: TRBD2
cdr3_aa: CASRGGSGGPAGETQYF
cdr3_nt: TGTGCCAGCAGAGGCGGTAGCGGGGGGCCAGCGGGAGAGACCCAGTACTTC

cdr3_length: 14
clone_size: NA
j_call: TRBJ2-2
v_call: TRBV2
d_call: NA
cdr3_aa: CASSEQIRTGELFF
cdr3_nt: TGTGCCAGCAGTGAACAAATCCGCACCGGGGAGCTGTTTTTT

cdr3_length: 15
clone_size: few
j_call: TRBJ2-5
v_call: TRBV29-1
d_call: NA
cdr3_aa: CSVGSDGGARETQYF
cdr3_nt: TGCAGCGTTGGCAGTGATGGGGGCGCAAGAGAGACCCAGTACTTC

cdr3_length: 16
clone_size: many
j_call: TRBJ2-1
v_call: TRBV20-1
d_call: TRBD2
cdr3_aa: CSARSLGGRPYNEQFF
cdr3_nt: TGCAGTGCTAGATCCCTGGGCGGGAGGCCCTACAATGAGCAGTTCTTC

cdr3_length: 14
clone_size: few
j_call: TRBJ2-1
v_call: TRBV5-1
d_call: NA
cdr3_aa: CASSSDNAYNEQFF
cdr3_nt: TGCGCCAGCAGCTCCGACAACGCCTACAATGAGCAGTTCTTC

cdr3_length: 16
clone_size: NA
j_call: TRBJ2-2
v_call: TRBV15
d_call: TRBD1
cdr3_aa: CATSRGQGAVTGELFF
cdr3_nt: TGTGCCACCAGCAGAGGACAGGGGGCGGTCACCGGGGAGCTGTTTTTT

cdr3_length: 14
clone_size: NA
j_call: TRBJ2-7
v_call: TRBV2
d_call: TRBD1
cdr3_aa: CASSDGQGWVEQYF
cdr3_nt: TGTGCCAGCAGCGATGGACAGGGGTGGGTCGAGCAGTACTTC

cdr3_length: 13
clone_size: few
j_call: TRBJ2-2
v_call: TRBV5-1
d_call: TRBD1
cdr3_aa: CARGQANTGELFF
cdr3_nt: TGCGCCAGGGGACAGGCGAACACCGGGGAGCTGTTTTTT

cdr3_length: 13
clone_size: NA
j_call: TRBJ2-3
v_call: TRBV20-1
d_call: NA
cdr3_aa: CSASAGSTDTQYF
cdr3_nt: TGCAGTGCTAGTGCAGGGAGCACAGATACGCAGTATTTT

cdr3_length: 16
clone_size: NA
j_call: TRBJ2-3
v_call: TRBV7-6
d_call: TRBD2
cdr3_aa: CASKRTSGIGTDTQYF
cdr3_nt: TGTGCCAGCAAAAGGACTAGCGGGATTGGCACAGATACGCAGTATTTT

cdr3_length: 17
clone_size: many
j_call: TRBJ1-2
v_call: TRBV5-1
d_call: NA
cdr3_aa: CASSSNPPTGINYGYTF
cdr3_nt: TGCGCCAGCAGCTCAAACCCCCCGACAGGAATTAACTATGGCTACACCTTC

cdr3_length: 14
clone_size: NA
j_call: TRBJ1-2
v_call: TRBV10-1
d_call: NA
cdr3_aa: CASSDETSPYGYTF
cdr3_nt: TGCGCCAGCAGTGACGAGACCAGTCCCTATGGCTACACCTTC

cdr3_length: 15
clone_size: NA
j_call: TRBJ2-7
v_call: TRBV20-1
d_call: TRBD2
cdr3_aa: CSATILAGTTYEQYF
cdr3_nt: TGCAGTGCAACCATTCTAGCGGGTACCACCTACGAGCAGTACTTC

cdr3_length: 15
clone_size: NA
j_call: TRBJ2-1
v_call: TRBV20-1
d_call: TRBD2
cdr3_aa: CSPGGLAGALTEQFF
cdr3_nt: TGCAGTCCGGGGGGTCTAGCGGGAGCCTTAACTGAGCAGTTCTTC

cdr3_length: 13
clone_size: few
j_call: TRBJ2-4
v_call: TRBV7-9
d_call: NA
cdr3_aa: CASSLPSSNIQYF
cdr3_nt: TGTGCCAGCAGCTTACCGAGCTCCAACATTCAGTACTTC